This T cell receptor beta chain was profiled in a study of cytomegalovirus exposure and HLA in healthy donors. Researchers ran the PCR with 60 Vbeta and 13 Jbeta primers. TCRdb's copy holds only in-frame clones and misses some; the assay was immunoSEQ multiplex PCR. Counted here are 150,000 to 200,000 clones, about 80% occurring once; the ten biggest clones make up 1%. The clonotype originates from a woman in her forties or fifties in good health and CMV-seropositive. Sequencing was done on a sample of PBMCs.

The CDR3 protein is CASSQRRYNEQFF. DNA for the CDR3: TGTGCCAGCAGTCAACGGCGGTACAATGAGCAGTTCTTC. This chain connects TRBV5-6 to TRBJ2-1; no clear D. Trimming removed 5 bases at V and 4 bases at J, with 10 bases between. This CDR3 is 13 amino acids long. Per germline, CDR1 SGHDT and CDR2 YYEEEE.